A selection of T cell receptor beta chains follows, all from one sample in a study of blood T cell repertoires in COVID-19. The repertoire was sequenced with immunoSEQ multiplex PCR; TCRdb's copy has only in-frame clones and lacks some. The repertoire holds 200,000 or so clones, with 80% to 90% as singletons. Source material: peripheral blood. The receptors here all came from a man aged 70 or older with active or convalescent COVID-19. Each CDR3 is given with its conserved first and last residue. Fields, in order: CDR3 protein, CDR3 DNA, J gene, D gene, V gene, clone size. A D gene is named only where the DNA matches it firmly. Clone size is shown for a subset of rows, as once, few, many or a class of expanded clone.

CDR3: CASSQDPPGATSPLHF
DNA: TGTGCCAGCAGCCAAGATCCCCCAGGGGCGACTTCACCCCTCCACTTT
J: TRBJ1-6
D: -
V: TRBV4-2
size: -

CDR3: CASSQGQPSSTGELFF
DNA: TGTGCCAGCAGCCAGGGACAGCCTTCGTCCACCGGGGAGCTGTTTTTT
J: TRBJ2-2
D: TRBD1
V: TRBV5-6
size: few

CDR3: CASSTFKSSYEQYF
DNA: TGTGCCAGCAGCACCTTCAAGAGCTCCTACGAGCAGTACTTC
J: TRBJ2-7
D: -
V: TRBV5-5
size: -

CDR3: CAASSQGETQYF
DNA: TGTGCCGCCAGCAGTCAGGGGGAGACCCAGTACTTC
J: TRBJ2-5
D: -
V: TRBV6-5
size: -

CDR3: CASSLPGNPGYTF
DNA: TGTGCCAGCAGCTTGCCAGGGAACCCTGGCTACACCTTC
J: TRBJ1-2
D: -
V: TRBV5-4
size: -

CDR3: CATSDPRGQGPGGSYNEQFF
DNA: TGTGCCACCAGTGATCCCCGGGGACAGGGACCGGGGGGGTCCTACAATGAGCAGTTCTTC
J: TRBJ2-1
D: -
V: TRBV24-1
size: once

CDR3: CASSGQTGAGEKLFF
DNA: TGTGCCAGCAGCGGCCAAACAGGGGCGGGGGAAAAACTGTTTTTT
J: TRBJ1-4
D: TRBD1
V: TRBV9
size: few

CDR3: CASSLFTRGWGTGITEAFF
DNA: TGTGCCAGCAGTTTATTCACCCGGGGCTGGGGGACAGGCATCACTGAAGCTTTCTTT
J: TRBJ1-1
D: TRBD1
V: TRBV28
size: -

CDR3: CASSLVPGGETQYF
DNA: TGTGCCAGCAGCTTAGTCCCAGGTGGAGAGACCCAGTACTTC
J: TRBJ2-5
D: -
V: TRBV7-8
size: -

CDR3: CASSENFHGQGGQPQHF
DNA: TGTGCCAGCAGTGAAAATTTTCATGGGCAGGGTGGTCAGCCCCAGCATTTT
J: TRBJ1-5
D: -
V: TRBV2
size: few

CDR3: CAWSDRQGIANYGYTF
DNA: TGTGCCTGGAGTGACAGACAGGGAATCGCTAACTATGGCTACACCTTC
J: TRBJ1-2
D: TRBD1
V: TRBV30
size: -

CDR3: CASSAQQGDFTAYGYTF
DNA: TGTGCCAGTAGTGCCCAACAGGGGGACTTCACCGCCTATGGCTACACCTTC
J: TRBJ1-2
D: TRBD1
V: TRBV19
size: -

CDR3: CASSLDRFPGDVETQYF
DNA: TGTGCCAGCAGCTTAGACCGGTTTCCGGGAGACGTGGAGACCCAGTACTTC
J: TRBJ2-5
D: -
V: TRBV11-3
size: -

CDR3: CASSPLSGRATDTQYF
DNA: TGTGCCAGCAGCCCCCTAAGCGGGAGGGCCACAGATACGCAGTATTTT
J: TRBJ2-3
D: TRBD2
V: TRBV7-2
size: -

CDR3: CAIRQGDSQYF
DNA: TGTGCCATCAGACAGGGAGACTCGCAGTACTTC
J: TRBJ2-7
D: TRBD1
V: TRBV6-5
size: -

CDR3: CASSSGLASADTQYF
DNA: TGTGCCAGCAGCTCGGGACTAGCGAGTGCAGATACGCAGTATTTT
J: TRBJ2-3
D: TRBD2
V: TRBV6-6
size: -

CDR3: CATGQGASGNTIYF
DNA: TGTGCCACCGGACAGGGGGCCTCTGGAAACACCATATATTTT
J: TRBJ1-3
D: TRBD1
V: TRBV10-3
size: -

CDR3: CATSDSGSGANVLTF
DNA: TGTGCCACCAGTGATTCAGGCTCTGGGGCCAACGTCCTGACTTTC
J: TRBJ2-6
D: -
V: TRBV24-1
size: -

CDR3: CASSHGQGGETQYF
DNA: TGCGCCAGCAGCCATGGACAGGGAGGAGAGACCCAGTACTTC
J: TRBJ2-5
D: TRBD1
V: TRBV5-1
size: -

CDR3: CSVEVGGLAGQETQYF
DNA: TGCAGCGTTGAAGTGGGTGGGCTAGCGGGGCAAGAGACCCAGTACTTC
J: TRBJ2-5
D: TRBD2
V: TRBV29-1
size: -

CDR3: CASSVGSSIDVDTQYF
DNA: TGTGCCAGCAGCGTAGGTTCTAGCATAGATGTAGATACGCAGTATTTT
J: TRBJ2-3
D: -
V: TRBV9
size: -

CDR3: CASSLGPGAYNEQFF
DNA: TGTGCCAGCAGCTTAGGCCCCGGGGCCTACAATGAGCAGTTCTTC
J: TRBJ2-1
D: -
V: TRBV7-2
size: -

CDR3: CASSETGVGDQPQHF
DNA: TGCGCCAGCAGCGAGACAGGGGTGGGGGATCAGCCCCAGCATTTT
J: TRBJ1-5
D: TRBD1
V: TRBV10-2
size: -

CDR3: CASTLCSDRAATYNEQFF
DNA: TGCGCCAGCACCCTGTGTTCTGACAGGGCGGCTACCTACAATGAGCAGTTCTTC
J: TRBJ2-1
D: TRBD1
V: TRBV23-1
size: -

CDR3: CASSRLGYTDTQYF
DNA: TGTGCCAGCTCCCGACTCGGTTACACAGATACGCAGTATTTT
J: TRBJ2-3
D: -
V: TRBV6-4
size: -

CDR3: CASSQEGRSGNTIYF
DNA: TGTGCCAGCAGCCAAGAGGGCCGATCCGGAAACACCATATATTTT
J: TRBJ1-3
D: -
V: TRBV3-1/TRBV3-2
size: -

CDR3: CASSLNWGGSGNTIYF
DNA: TGTGCCAGCAGCTTAAACTGGGGGGGCTCTGGAAACACCATATATTTT
J: TRBJ1-3
D: -
V: TRBV7-2
size: -

CDR3: CASSLEGLGRETQYF
DNA: TGTGCCAGCAGCTTAGAAGGATTGGGCCGGGAAACGCAGTATTTT
J: TRBJ2-3
D: -
V: TRBV7-2
size: -

CDR3: CASSLEQKPQHF
DNA: TGTGCCAGCAGTCTCGAACAGAAGCCCCAGCATTTT
J: TRBJ1-5
D: -
V: TRBV6-6
size: -

CDR3: CATSREGAGVTNEKLFF
DNA: TGTGCCACCAGCAGGGAGGGGGCAGGGGTGACTAATGAAAAACTGTTTTTT
J: TRBJ1-4
D: TRBD1
V: TRBV15
size: -

CDR3: CASSWIGGTHEQYF
DNA: TGTGCCAGCAGTTGGATTGGGGGGACCCACGAGCAGTACTTC
J: TRBJ2-7
D: -
V: TRBV6-5
size: -

CDR3: CASANFPNYGYTF
DNA: TGTGCCAGCGCGAATTTTCCTAACTATGGCTACACCTTC
J: TRBJ1-2
D: -
V: TRBV28
size: -

CDR3: CASSMGQVNEKLFF
DNA: TGCGCCAGCAGCATGGGACAGGTTAATGAAAAACTGTTTTTT
J: TRBJ1-4
D: TRBD1
V: TRBV4-1
size: -

CDR3: CASSHPDRGACYQPQHF
DNA: TGTGCCAGCAGTCACCCCGACAGGGGAGCTTGCTATCAGCCCCAGCATTTT
J: TRBJ1-5
D: TRBD1
V: TRBV6-4
size: few

CDR3: CASSGRDRRTLYRAVKNTIYF
DNA: TGTGCCAGCAGCGGCCGGGACAGGAGGACACTTTACAGAGCGGTAAAAAACACCATATATTTT
J: TRBJ1-3
D: TRBD1
V: TRBV9
size: -

CDR3: CAISSVTGLVGDTQYF
DNA: TGTGCCATCAGCTCCGTGACAGGGTTGGTAGGAGATACGCAGTATTTT
J: TRBJ2-3
D: TRBD1
V: TRBV10-3
size: once

CDR3: CASSRPGLGASNEQFF
DNA: TGTGCCAGTAGTAGACCGGGACTAGGTGCCTCCAATGAGCAGTTCTTC
J: TRBJ2-1
D: TRBD2
V: TRBV19
size: few

CDR3: CASSPRLGQGFNNYGYTF
DNA: TGTGCCAGCAGCCCACGACTGGGACAGGGGTTTAATAACTATGGCTACACCTTC
J: TRBJ1-2
D: TRBD1
V: TRBV6-2/TRBV6-3
size: -

CDR3: CASSIATGTNYGYTF
DNA: TGTGCCAGCAGTATAGCAACGGGGACTAACTATGGCTACACCTTC
J: TRBJ1-2
D: -
V: TRBV28
size: -

CDR3: CASSLSRWEGRQETQYF
DNA: TGCGCCAGCAGCTTGTCCAGGTGGGAGGGCCGCCAAGAGACCCAGTACTTC
J: TRBJ2-5
D: TRBD2
V: TRBV5-1
size: -

CDR3: CASGGGTSYNSPLHF
DNA: TGCGCCAGCGGCGGGGGGACCTCCTATAATTCACCCCTCCACTTT
J: TRBJ1-6
D: -
V: TRBV10-1
size: -